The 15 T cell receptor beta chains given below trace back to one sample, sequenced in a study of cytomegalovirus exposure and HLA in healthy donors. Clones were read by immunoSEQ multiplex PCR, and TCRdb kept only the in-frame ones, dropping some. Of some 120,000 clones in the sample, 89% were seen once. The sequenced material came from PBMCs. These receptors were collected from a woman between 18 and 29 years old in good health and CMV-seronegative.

The CDR3 DNA is TGTGCCAGTAGTCCCGGGACTAGCGTGACCCAGTTCTTC. Its protein product is CASSPGTSVTQFF. The chain carries TRBV19 and TRBJ2-1; 10 bases are shared with TRBD2. Germline V gene data show CDR1 as LNHDA and CDR2 as SQIVND (reference sequence). Unmatched junction bases numbered 8, after V lost 5 bases and J lost 13 bases. This CDR3 is built from 13 residues.

CDR3 nucleotide sequence: TGTGCCAGCAGCTTGCCCACTTACGAGCAGTACTTC. This codes for CASSLPTYEQYF. V usage is TRBV7-2 and J usage is TRBJ2-7; D not certain. The CDR3 extends over 12 amino acids. V lost 3 bases to trimming and J lost 4 bases, with 7 bases between them. Germline CDR1 reads SGHTA; CDR2 reads FQGNSA.

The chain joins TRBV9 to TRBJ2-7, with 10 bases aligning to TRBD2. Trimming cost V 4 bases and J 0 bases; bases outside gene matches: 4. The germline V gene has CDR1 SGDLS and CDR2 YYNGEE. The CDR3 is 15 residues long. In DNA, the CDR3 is TGTGCCAGCAGCCCCTCTAGCGGGAGCTCCTACGAGCAGTACTTC. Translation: CASSPSSGSSYEQYF.

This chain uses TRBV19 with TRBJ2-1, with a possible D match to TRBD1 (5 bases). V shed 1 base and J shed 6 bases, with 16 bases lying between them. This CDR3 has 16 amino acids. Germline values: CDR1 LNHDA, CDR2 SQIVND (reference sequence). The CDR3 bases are TGTGCCAGTAGTATAGTTGTACAGGTCAGTAGCAATGAGCAGTTCTTC. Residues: CASSIVVQVSSNEQFF. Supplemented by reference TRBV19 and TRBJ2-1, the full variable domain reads DGGITQSPKYLFRKEGQNVTLSCEQNLNHDAMYWYRQDPGQGLRLIYYSQIVNDFQKGDIAEGYSVSREKKESFPLTVTSAQKNPTAFYLCASSIVVQVSSNEQFFGPGTRLTVL.

The CDR3 DNA follows: TGTGCCAGCAGCTTAGGGGCAGGGAGGGATAGCAATCAGCCCCAGCATTTT. This codes for CASSLGAGRDSNQPQHF. This rearrangement joins TRBV7-9 to TRBJ1-5, with a possible D match to TRBD1 (5 bases). This CDR3 spans 17 amino acids. CDR1 and CDR2 from the germline V gene are SEHNR and FQNEAQ (reference sequence). Between the trimmed V and J ends, which lost 1 base and 0 bases, there was a span of 13 bases.

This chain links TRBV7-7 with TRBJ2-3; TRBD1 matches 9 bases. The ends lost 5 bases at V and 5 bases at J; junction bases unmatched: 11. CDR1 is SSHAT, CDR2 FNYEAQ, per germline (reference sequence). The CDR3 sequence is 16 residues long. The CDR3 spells CASSLGTGIGEDTQYF. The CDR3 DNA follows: TGTGCCAGCAGCCTGGGGACAGGGATTGGAGAAGATACGCAGTATTTT.

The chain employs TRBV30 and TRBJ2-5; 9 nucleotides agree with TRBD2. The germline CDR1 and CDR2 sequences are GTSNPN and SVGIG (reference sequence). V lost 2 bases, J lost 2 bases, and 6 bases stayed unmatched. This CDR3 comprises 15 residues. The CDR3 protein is CAWSMSGGLQETQYF. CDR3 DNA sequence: TGTGCCTGGAGTATGAGCGGGGGGTTGCAAGAGACCCAGTACTTC.

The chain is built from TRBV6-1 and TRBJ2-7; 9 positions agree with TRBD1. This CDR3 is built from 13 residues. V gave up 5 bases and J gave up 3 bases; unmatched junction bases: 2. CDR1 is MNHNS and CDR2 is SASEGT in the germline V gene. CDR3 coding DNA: TGTGCCAGCAGTAGGGACAGGGACTACGAGCAGTACGTC. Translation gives CASSRDRDYEQYV.

The CDR3 loop is CASSNQHAGFPFF. The CDR3 DNA reads TGTGCCAGCAGCAACCAGCACGCGGGATTCCCGTTCTTC. The rearrangement joins TRBV6-5 to TRBJ2-1; D perhaps matches TRBD2 (6 bases). CDR1 and CDR2 (germline): MNHEY, SVGAGI. This CDR3 has 13 residues. Between the trimmed V and J ends, which lost 6 bases and 15 bases, there was a span of 21 bases.

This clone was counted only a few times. The chain's CDR3 is CASSSRDSGQDGYTF. CDR3 sequence (DNA): TGTGCCAGCAGTTCACGGGACTCCGGCCAGGATGGCTACACCTTC. The genes are TRBV6-5 and TRBJ1-2; weak D call: TRBD1 (5 bases). V lost 4 bases, J lost 6 bases, and 18 bases lay in between. Germline-derived CDR1 and CDR2 are MNHEY and SVGAGI. CDR3 size: 15 residues.

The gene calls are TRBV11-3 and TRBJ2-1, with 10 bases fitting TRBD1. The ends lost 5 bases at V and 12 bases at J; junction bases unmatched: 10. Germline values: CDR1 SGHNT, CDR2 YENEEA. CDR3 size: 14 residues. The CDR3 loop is CASSLGTGEPGQFF. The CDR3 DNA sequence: TGTGCCAGCAGCCTCGGGACAGGGGAACCTGGGCAGTTCTTC.

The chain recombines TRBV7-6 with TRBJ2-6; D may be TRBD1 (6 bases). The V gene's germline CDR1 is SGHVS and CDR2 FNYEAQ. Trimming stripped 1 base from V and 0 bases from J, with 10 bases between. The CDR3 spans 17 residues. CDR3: CASSLGTAVSGANVLTF. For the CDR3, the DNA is TGTGCCAGCAGCTTAGGGACAGCTGTCTCTGGGGCCAACGTCCTGACTTTC.

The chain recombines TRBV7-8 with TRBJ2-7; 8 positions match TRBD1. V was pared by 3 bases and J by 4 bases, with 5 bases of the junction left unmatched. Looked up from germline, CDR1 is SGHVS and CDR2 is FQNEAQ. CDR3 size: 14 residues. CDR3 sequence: CASSLTGERYEQYV. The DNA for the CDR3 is TGTGCCAGCAGCTTGACAGGGGAAAGATACGAGCAGTACGTC.

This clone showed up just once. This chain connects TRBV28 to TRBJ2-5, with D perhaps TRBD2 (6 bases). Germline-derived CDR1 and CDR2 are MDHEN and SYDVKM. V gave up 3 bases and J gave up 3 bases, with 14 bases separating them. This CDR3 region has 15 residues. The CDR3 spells CASSLPPGLEETQYF. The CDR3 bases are TGTGCCAGCAGTTTGCCTCCGGGACTCGAAGAGACCCAGTACTTC.

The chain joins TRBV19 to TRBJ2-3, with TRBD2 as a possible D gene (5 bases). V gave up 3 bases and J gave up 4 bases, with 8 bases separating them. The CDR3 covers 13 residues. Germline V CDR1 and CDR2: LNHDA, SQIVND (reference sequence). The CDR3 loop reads CASSIRTSDTQYF. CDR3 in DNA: TGTGCCAGTAGTATCCGGACTTCAGATACGCAGTATTTT. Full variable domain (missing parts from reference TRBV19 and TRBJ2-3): DGGITQSPKYLFRKEGQNVTLSCEQNLNHDAMYWYRQDPGQGLRLIYYSQIVNDFQKGDIAEGYSVSREKKESFPLTVTSAQKNPTAFYLCASSIRTSDTQYFGPGTRLTVL.